Each of the 28 T cell receptor beta chains below was sequenced from the same sample in a study of human T cells and chemical hapten exposure. TCRdb fed the RACE reads into MiXCR, producing one record per CDR3 protein. The sample lists about 77,000 distinct CDR3 sequences, about 8.6% occurring once. Time point reported: healthy volunteer bleed at 6 weeks. Total RNA extraction was carried out from unfractionated whole blood. The specimen sequenced was whole blood. The receptors shown here come from a female donor in good health. Some clones in this sample may be carry-over from other donors' samples.

This clonotype was recorded many times. The genes are TRBV25-1 and TRBJ1-2, with D unclear. Between the trimmed V and J ends, which lost 1 base and 8 bases, there was a span of 14 bases. This CDR3 comprises 14 residues. The germline gives CDR1 MGHDK, CDR2 SYGVNS. In nucleotides, the CDR3 is TGTGCCAGCAGTGAATTAGGCGGACGCGAAGGCTACACCTTC. Residues: CASSELGGREGYTF.

The chain uses TRBV10-3 and TRBJ2-3; tentatively, D is TRBD1 or TRBD2 (5 bases each). V lost 10 bases to trimming and J lost 2 bases, with 19 bases between them. The germline V gene has CDR1 ENHRY and CDR2 SYGVKD. CDR3 length: 15 residues. CDR3 loop: CATGPTRGDTDTQYF. CDR3 bases: TGTGCCACAGGCCCAACGAGGGGTGACACAGATACGCAGTATTTT.

The DNA for the CDR3 is TGCGCCAGCAGAAAGGAAGGGGATACGCAGTATTTT. Amino acid sequence: CASRKEGDTQYF. The genes are TRBV5-1 and TRBJ2-3; D is uncertain. CDR3 length: 12 amino acids. V shed 5 bases and J shed 6 bases, with 10 bases lying between them. Germline CDR1 and CDR2: SGHRS and YFSETQ.

This clonotype came up a few times. This sequence joins TRBV5-5 and TRBJ1-2; the D gene is possibly TRBD1 (5 bases). V gave up 8 bases and J gave up 3 bases, with 17 bases separating them. CDR1 is SGHKS and CDR2 is YYEKEE in the germline V gene (reference sequence). The CDR3 consists of 14 residues. The CDR3 DNA reads as TGTGCCAGTATACCTACAGGTTTTGACTATGGCTACACCTTC. Encoded protein: CASIPTGFDYGYTF.

This clonotype was found many times. The V gene is TRBV18, the J gene TRBJ2-7, with D hard to call. This CDR3 spans 12 amino acids. V shed 3 bases and J shed 0 bases, with 3 bases lying between them. Germline V CDR1 and CDR2: KGHSH, LQKENI. The CDR3 region is CASSPASYEQYF. The CDR3 DNA sequence: TGTGCCAGCTCACCTGCCTCCTACGAGCAGTACTTC.

This clonotype was counted only a few times. The rearrangement links TRBV14 to TRBJ1-1; D is unclear. The CDR3 sequence is 12 residues long. Trimming removed 4 bases from V and 6 bases from J, with 9 bases in between. CDR1 and CDR2 (germline): SGHDN, FVKESK. The CDR3 DNA sequence: TGTGCCAGCAGCCCCCAGCTGTCTGAAGCTTTCTTT. This sequence encodes CASSPQLSEAFF.

In its sample, this clonotype was seen a few times. V usage is TRBV29-1 and J usage is TRBJ1-4; weak D call: TRBD1 (5 bases). CDR3 length: 12 residues. The germline gives CDR1 SQVTM, CDR2 ANQGSEA. Trimming took 7 bases from V and 6 from J, leaving 12 bases between them. CDR3 bases: TGCAGCGGGTCTGGGACGGATGAAAAACTGTTTTTT. Its protein product is CSGSGTDEKLFF.

The table lists this clonotype with many counts. The chain is built from TRBV28 and TRBJ2-3; D could derive from TRBD1 or TRBD2 (6 bases each). The V gene lost 2 bases and the J gene lost 3 bases, with 18 bases spanning the gap. This CDR3 is 17 amino acids long. The V gene's germline CDR1 is MDHEN and CDR2 SYDVKM. This CDR3 is CASSLSPGARETDTQYF. DNA for the CDR3: TGTGCCAGCAGTTTAAGTCCGGGGGCGAGAGAGACAGATACGCAGTATTTT.

The V and J genes are TRBV27 and TRBJ1-1; 7 nucleotides line up with TRBD1. CDR3 length equals 15 residues. Germline values: CDR1 MNHEY, CDR2 SMNVEV (reference sequence). V gave up 3 bases and J gave up 0 bases; unmatched junction bases: 4. CDR3 protein: CASSFMGQLNTEAFF. The CDR3 region has the DNA TGTGCCAGCAGTTTCATGGGACAGCTGAACACTGAAGCTTTCTTT.

This clonotype was seen ten or more times. The rearrangement joins TRBV11-2 to TRBJ1-2, with D hard to call. Germline V gene data show CDR1 as SGHAT and CDR2 as FQNNGV. This CDR3 has 13 amino acids. Trimming left V 4 bases short and J 2 bases short, with 8 bases between. CDR3 protein: CASSSSQNYGYTF. DNA for the CDR3: TGTGCCAGCAGCTCGTCCCAGAACTATGGCTACACCTTC. Looking up the rest from reference TRBV11-2 and TRBJ1-2 gives the full variable domain: EAGVAQSPRYKIIEKRQSVAFWCNPISGHATLYWYQQILGQGPKLLIQFQNNGVVDDSQLPKDRFSAERLKGVDSTLKIQPAKLEDSAVYLCASSSSQNYGYTFGSGTRLTVV.

The chain is built from TRBV20-1 and TRBJ2-3; TRBD1 aligns across 12 bases. The J segment lost 0 bases and the V segment lost 1 base, leaving 8 bases of the junction unmatched. The CDR3 sequence is 18 residues long. CDR1 and CDR2 (germline): DFQATT, SNEGSKA (reference sequence). The CDR3 nucleotides are TGCAGTGCTAGAGCCGGGGACAGGGGGCGCATAAGCACAGATACGCAGTATTTT. It encodes CSARAGDRGRISTDTQYF.

This clonotype occurred a few times. V is TRBV19 and J is TRBJ1-2; no firm D call. The germline V and J ends were trimmed by 0 bases and 8 bases, with 10 bases remaining between them. The CDR3 contains 13 residues. Germline values: CDR1 LNHDA, CDR2 SQIVND (reference sequence). CDR3 DNA: TGTGCCAGTAGTATAGAGGCCAGTATCGGCTACACCTTC. Translating gives CASSIEASIGYTF.

The chain has TRBV11-2 and TRBJ1-5; D perhaps matches TRBD1 (5 bases). Germline V CDR1 and CDR2: SGHAT, FQNNGV. The V end was cut by 2 bases, the J end by 5 bases, with 13 bases between. The CDR3 is made up of 15 amino acids. CDR3 sequence (DNA): TGTGCCAGCAGCTTACTCCCAGGGAACTATCAGCCCCAGCATTTT. Protein product: CASSLLPGNYQPQHF.

In its sample, this clonotype was seen many times. J is TRBJ1-6 and V is TRBV6-1; 7 bases map to TRBD1. V lost 1 base and J lost 3; bases outside the gene matches: 12. CDR1 is MNHNS and CDR2 is SASEGT in the germline V gene. The CDR3 covers 19 residues. The CDR3 loop reads CASSEVQNSNRGYNSPLHF. CDR3 coding DNA: TGTGCCAGCAGTGAAGTGCAAAACTCTAACAGGGGCTATAATTCACCCCTCCACTTT.

In its sample, this clonotype was seen many times. The chain carries TRBV11-2 and TRBJ2-3; D may be TRBD1 or TRBD2 (5 bases each). Germline CDR1 and CDR2: SGHAT and FQNNGV. V dropped 0 bases and J dropped 1 base, with 8 bases sitting between them. The CDR3 has 15 amino acids. CDR3 residues: CASSLDLGGTDTQYF. CDR3 nucleotide sequence: TGTGCCAGCAGCTTAGATCTGGGGGGCACAGATACGCAGTATTTT.

There are many counts of this clonotype. This chain links TRBV5-1 with TRBJ1-5; a possible D gene is TRBD1 (6 bases). Trimming took off 0 bases at V and 10 bases at J, with 11 bases between the two ends. This CDR3 comprises 13 residues. Germline CDR1 SGHRS, CDR2 YFSETQ. CDR3 in amino acids: CASSLEGGGPQHF. The CDR3 bases are TGCGCCAGCAGCTTGGAGGGGGGGGGTCCCCAGCATTTT.

The chain employs TRBV29-1 and TRBJ2-3; 7 bases line up with TRBD2. J was trimmed by 0 bases and V by 6 bases; bases with no gene match: 6. CDR1 SQVTM and CDR2 ANQGSEA come from the germline V gene. CDR3 length: 14 residues. DNA for the CDR3: TGCAGCGTCAACCGGGACTACAGCACAGATACGCAGTATTTT. Translation gives CSVNRDYSTDTQYF.

The table lists this clonotype with a count of one. V is TRBV20-1 and J is TRBJ1-2, with D maybe TRBD1 (6 bases). CDR1 DFQATT and CDR2 SNEGSKA come from the germline V gene (reference sequence). V lost 3 bases and J lost 4, with 15 bases in between. The CDR3 loop spans 14 amino acids. The CDR3 nucleotides read TGCAGTGCTAGGTCGGCAGGGGAAAGCTATGGCTACACCTTC. Its translation is CSARSAGESYGYTF.

In its sample, this clonotype was seen many times. The chain uses TRBV10-2 and TRBJ1-1; D gene unclear. The CDR3 contains 13 residues. V was pared by 6 bases and J by 2 bases, with 10 bases between. Looked up from germline, CDR1 is WSHSY and CDR2 is SAAADI. CDR3: CASRDLGNTEAFF. For the CDR3, the DNA is TGCGCCAGCAGGGATCTGGGCAACACTGAAGCTTTCTTT.

This rearrangement joins TRBV5-4 to TRBJ2-1, with D unclear. Between the trimmed V and J ends, which lost 7 bases and 4 bases, there was a span of 18 bases. Per the germline V gene, CDR1 is SGHNT and CDR2 is YYREEE (reference sequence). The CDR3 spans 15 residues. The CDR3 DNA reads as TGTGCCAGCGTCGACGGACGCAAACCTTACAATGAGCAGTTCTTC. Translation gives CASVDGRKPYNEQFF.

Concerning this clonotype itself: This may arise from a read error, as a much more abundant clone is one base away. J is TRBJ1-1 and V is TRBV6-2 or TRBV6-3; D is unclear. Deletions cut 6 bases from V and 0 bases from J, with 5 bases between. The CDR3 spans 12 residues. Germline values: CDR1 MNHEY, CDR2 SVGEGT. CDR3 nucleotides: TGTGCCAGCAGATTCATGAACACTGAAGCTTTCTTT. It specifies CASRFMNTEAFF.

The CDR3 spells CASNQGAGGAYEQYF. As DNA, the CDR3 is TGTGCCAGTAACCAGGGGGCAGGTGGGGCCTACGAGCAGTACTTC. The V and J genes are TRBV19 and TRBJ2-7; 8 bases fit TRBD1. This CDR3 spans 15 amino acids. Germline-derived CDR1 and CDR2 are LNHDA and SQIVND (reference sequence). The J segment lost 2 bases and the V segment lost 7 bases, leaving 10 bases of the junction unmatched. The full variable domain, with the rest looked up from reference TRBV19 and TRBJ2-7, is DGGITQSPKYLFRKEGQNVTLSCEQNLNHDAMYWYRQDPGQGLRLIYYSQIVNDFQKGDIAEGYSVSREKKESFPLTVTSAQKNPTAFYLCASNQGAGGAYEQYFGPGTRLTVT.

This clonotype was recorded at least ten times. This chain uses TRBV20-1 with TRBJ2-7; either TRBD1 or TRBD2 may supply D (5 bases each). The V gene's germline CDR1 is DFQATT and CDR2 SNEGSKA (reference sequence). Deletions cut 0 bases from V and 9 bases from J, with 18 bases between. The CDR3 runs 14 residues. The CDR3 here is CSARESGRPYWQYF. CDR3 nucleotides: TGCAGTGCTAGAGAATCGGGACGGCCCTACTGGCAGTACTTC.

The chain has TRBV11-2 and TRBJ2-4; 8 nucleotides match TRBD2. The CDR3 loop spans 15 amino acids. Germline-derived CDR1 and CDR2 are SGHAT and FQNNGV. The J segment lost 3 bases and the V segment lost 2 bases, leaving 3 bases of the junction unmatched. The CDR3 DNA is TGTGCCAGCAGCTTACAGGGACTAGTCAAAAACATTCAGTACTTC. This codes for CASSLQGLVKNIQYF.

This clonotype was seen only a few times. The rearrangement uses TRBV4-3 and TRBJ1-3; D not certain. The V end was cut by 8 bases, the J end by 2 bases, with 7 bases between. CDR1 and CDR2 (germline): LGHNA, YSLEER. The CDR3 totals 12 residues. DNA for the CDR3: TGCGCCAGCGGGGAGCCTGGAAACACCATATATTTT. It encodes CASGEPGNTIYF.

In its sample, this clonotype was seen many times. The genes are TRBV20-1 and TRBJ2-3; D uncertain. The CDR3 runs 15 residues. With 1 base removed from V and 5 bases from J, the gap between germline ends came to 16 bases. CDR1 and CDR2 from the germline V gene are DFQATT and SNEGSKA (reference sequence). CDR3 residues: CSARVKPGRVDTQYF. The CDR3 DNA sequence: TGCAGTGCTAGAGTGAAGCCAGGTCGGGTAGATACGCAGTATTTT.

This clonotype was seen a few times. The J gene is TRBJ2-6, the V gene TRBV12-5, with D unclear. The germline V gene has CDR1 LGHNT and CDR2 FRNRAP. The CDR3 length is 17 residues. V shed 0 bases and J shed 4 bases, with 13 bases lying between them. The CDR3 spells CASGLVVRLVGANVLTF. The CDR3, as DNA: TGTGCTAGTGGTTTGGTAGTTCGGTTAGTCGGGGCCAACGTCCTGACTTTC.

The gene calls are TRBV4-3 and TRBJ1-1; perhaps TRBD1 as D (5 bases). Trimming removed 3 bases at V and 4 bases at J, with 15 bases between. The CDR3 sequence is 15 residues long. Looked up from germline, CDR1 is LGHNA and CDR2 is YSLEER. CDR3 region: CASSQDYWGVTEAFF. CDR3 sequence (DNA): TGCGCCAGCAGCCAGGATTATTGGGGCGTCACTGAAGCTTTCTTT.